Below, 5 T cell receptor beta chains from the same sample are listed, as sequenced in a study of T cells expressing NK-cell markers (dated by TCRdb to about 2020). The library was obtained by 5' RACE. The instrument given in TCRdb is Illumina HiSeq 2000. Through TCRdb reprocessing, the reads give one entry per CDR3 protein sequence; DNA is omitted. The sample's own table lists approximately 150,000 distinct CDR3 sequences. The ten top clones hold about a fifth of the sample. The sequencing input was blood T cells: a sorted CD56 or NKG2C T cell subset, CD4+ or CD8+ T cells, or bulk PBMC T cells (not recorded which). The receptors stem from a woman between 18 and 70 years old in good health.

V usage is TRBV12-3 or TRBV12-4 and J usage is TRBJ2-5; the TCRdb D gene call, TRBD2, has no DNA to confirm it. This CDR3 comprises 14 residues. CDR3 amino acids: CASSLGNRGGTQYF.

V usage is TRBV11-3 and J usage is TRBJ2-1. The germline V gene has CDR1 SGHNT and CDR2 YENEEA. The CDR3 is made up of 15 amino acids. The CDR3 loop is CASSLDLYSYNEQFF.

The chain combines TRBV12-3 or TRBV12-4 with TRBJ2-5. The CDR3 covers 13 residues. The CDR3 sequence: CASSNGLRETQYF.

The chain is built from TRBV5-1 and TRBJ1-3; TCRdb reports TRBD1, a call that lacks DNA to check it against. The CDR3 totals 16 residues. From germline, CDR1 is SGHRS and CDR2 YFSETQ. This chain's CDR3 is CASSLIPGRSGNTIYF.

V usage is TRBV12-3 or TRBV12-4 and J usage is TRBJ2-7; TCRdb returns TRBD2, unconfirmable since there is no DNA. The CDR3 extends over 17 amino acids. This CDR3 is CASSLPRSGRARDEQYF.